This T cell receptor beta chain was sequenced during a study of T cell clonotyping in hematopoietic cell transplantation. Whole-study results and caveats: CD4 and CD8 repertoire contributions could not be separated without sorting.

Germline values: CDR1 SGHVS, CDR2 FQNEAQ. Trimming cost V 6 bases and J 1 base; bases outside gene matches: 10. The CDR3 is 16 amino acids. Concerning this clone: The antigen is not known.

Profiled with immunoSEQ multiplex PCR; TCRdb holds only in-frame clones, not every one. The table records roughly 13,000 clones, just over 95% of them present only once. Samples: about 28 days before transplant, then days 30, 100 and 180 after. The rearrangement joins TRBV7-8 to TRBJ1-1; 8 nucleotides agree with TRBD1. The clonotype originates from a female patient aged 50-59 years who had an allogeneic stem cell transplant from an unrelated donor, so T cells may come from the graft donor. Some clones in this sample may be carry-over from other donors' samples. Sequencing was performed on peripheral blood mononuclear cells, taken 30 days after allogeneic stem cell transplant. The CDR3 DNA sequence: TGTGCCAGCAGGGCGAGACAGGGGACGGGGAACACTGAAGCTTTCTTT. As protein: CASRARQGTGNTEAFF.